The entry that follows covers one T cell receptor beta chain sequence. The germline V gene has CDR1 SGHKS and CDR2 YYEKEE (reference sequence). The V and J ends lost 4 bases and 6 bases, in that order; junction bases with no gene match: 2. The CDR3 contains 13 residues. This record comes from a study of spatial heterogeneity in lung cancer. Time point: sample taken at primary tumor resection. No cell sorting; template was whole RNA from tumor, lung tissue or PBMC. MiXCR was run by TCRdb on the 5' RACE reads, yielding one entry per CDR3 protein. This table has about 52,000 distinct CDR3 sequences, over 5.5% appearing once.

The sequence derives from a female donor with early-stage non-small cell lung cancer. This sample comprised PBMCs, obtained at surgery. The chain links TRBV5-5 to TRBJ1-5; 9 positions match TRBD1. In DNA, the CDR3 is TGTGCCAGCAGCAGGGACAGGGCTCAGCCCCAGCATTTT. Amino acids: CASSRDRAQPQHF.